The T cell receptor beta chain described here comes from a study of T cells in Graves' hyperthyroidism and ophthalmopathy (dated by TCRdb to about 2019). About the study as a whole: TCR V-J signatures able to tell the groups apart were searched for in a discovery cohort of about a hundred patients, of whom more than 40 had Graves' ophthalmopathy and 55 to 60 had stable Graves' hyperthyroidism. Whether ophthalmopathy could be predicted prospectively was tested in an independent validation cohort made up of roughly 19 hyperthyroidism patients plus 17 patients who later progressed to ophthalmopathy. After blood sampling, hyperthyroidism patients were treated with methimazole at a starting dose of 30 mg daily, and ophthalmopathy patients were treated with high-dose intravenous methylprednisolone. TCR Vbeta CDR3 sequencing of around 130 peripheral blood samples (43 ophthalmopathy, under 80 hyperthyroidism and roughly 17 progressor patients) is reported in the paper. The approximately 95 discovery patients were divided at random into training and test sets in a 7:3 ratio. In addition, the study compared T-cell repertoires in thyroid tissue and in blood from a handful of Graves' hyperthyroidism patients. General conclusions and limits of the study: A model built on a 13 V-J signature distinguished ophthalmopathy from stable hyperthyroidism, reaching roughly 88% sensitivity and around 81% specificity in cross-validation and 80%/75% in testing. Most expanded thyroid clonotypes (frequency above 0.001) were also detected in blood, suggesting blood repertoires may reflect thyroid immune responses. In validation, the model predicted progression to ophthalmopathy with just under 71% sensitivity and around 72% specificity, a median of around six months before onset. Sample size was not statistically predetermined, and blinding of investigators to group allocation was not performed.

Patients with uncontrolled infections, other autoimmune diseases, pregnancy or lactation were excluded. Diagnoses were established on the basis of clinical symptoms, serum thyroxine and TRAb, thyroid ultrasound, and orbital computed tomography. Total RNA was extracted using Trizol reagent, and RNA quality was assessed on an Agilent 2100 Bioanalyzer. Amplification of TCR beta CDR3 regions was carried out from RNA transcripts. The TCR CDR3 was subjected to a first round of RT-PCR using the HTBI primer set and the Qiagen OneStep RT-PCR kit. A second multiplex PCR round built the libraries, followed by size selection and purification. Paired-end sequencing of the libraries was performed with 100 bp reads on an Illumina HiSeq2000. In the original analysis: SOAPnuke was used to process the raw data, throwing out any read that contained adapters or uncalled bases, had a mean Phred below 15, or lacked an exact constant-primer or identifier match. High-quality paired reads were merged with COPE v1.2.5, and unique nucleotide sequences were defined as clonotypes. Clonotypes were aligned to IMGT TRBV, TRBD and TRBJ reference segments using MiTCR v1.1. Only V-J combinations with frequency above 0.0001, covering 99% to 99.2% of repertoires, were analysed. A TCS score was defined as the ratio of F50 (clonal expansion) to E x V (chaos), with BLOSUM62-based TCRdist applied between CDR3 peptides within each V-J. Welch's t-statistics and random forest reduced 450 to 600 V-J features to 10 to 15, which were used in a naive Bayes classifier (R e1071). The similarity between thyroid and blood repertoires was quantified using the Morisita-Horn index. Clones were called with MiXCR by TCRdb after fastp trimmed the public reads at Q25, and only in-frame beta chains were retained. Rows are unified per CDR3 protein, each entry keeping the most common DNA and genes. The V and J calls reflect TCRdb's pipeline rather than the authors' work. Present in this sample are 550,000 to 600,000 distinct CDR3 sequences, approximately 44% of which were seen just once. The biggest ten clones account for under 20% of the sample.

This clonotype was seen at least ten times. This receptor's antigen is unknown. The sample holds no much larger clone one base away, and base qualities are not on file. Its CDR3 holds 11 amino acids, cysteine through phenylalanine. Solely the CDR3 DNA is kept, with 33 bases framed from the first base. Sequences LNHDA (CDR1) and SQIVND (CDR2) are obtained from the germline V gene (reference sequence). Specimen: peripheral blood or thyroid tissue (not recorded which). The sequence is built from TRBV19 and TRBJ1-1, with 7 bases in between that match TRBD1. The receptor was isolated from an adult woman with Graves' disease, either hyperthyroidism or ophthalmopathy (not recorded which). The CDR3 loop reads CGRTGSTEAFF. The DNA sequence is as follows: TGTGGAAGGACAGGTAGCACTGAAGCTTTCTTT.